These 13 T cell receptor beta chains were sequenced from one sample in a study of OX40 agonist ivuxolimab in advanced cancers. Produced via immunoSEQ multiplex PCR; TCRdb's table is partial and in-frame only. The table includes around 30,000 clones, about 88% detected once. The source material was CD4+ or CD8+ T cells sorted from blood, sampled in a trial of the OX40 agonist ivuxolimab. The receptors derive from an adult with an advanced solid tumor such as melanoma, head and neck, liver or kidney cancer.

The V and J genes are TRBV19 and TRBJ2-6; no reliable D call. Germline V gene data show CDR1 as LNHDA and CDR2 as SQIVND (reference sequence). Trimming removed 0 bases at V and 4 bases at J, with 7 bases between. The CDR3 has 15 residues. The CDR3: CASSIEISGANVLTF. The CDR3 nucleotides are TGTGCCAGTAGTATAGAGATCTCAGGGGCCAACGTCCTGACTTTC.

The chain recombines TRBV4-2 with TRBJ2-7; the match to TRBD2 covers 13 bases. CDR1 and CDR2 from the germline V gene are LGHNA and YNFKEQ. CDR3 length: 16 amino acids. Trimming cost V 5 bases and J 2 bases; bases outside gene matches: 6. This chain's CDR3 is CASSDRTSGRTYEQYF. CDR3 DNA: TGTGCCAGCAGCGACCGGACTAGCGGGAGAACCTACGAGCAGTACTTC.

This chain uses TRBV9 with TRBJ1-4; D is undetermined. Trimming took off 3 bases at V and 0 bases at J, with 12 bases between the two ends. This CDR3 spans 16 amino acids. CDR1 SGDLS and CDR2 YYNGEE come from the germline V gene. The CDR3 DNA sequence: TGTGCCAGCAGCGGGTCAATCTACGCAACTAATGAAAAACTGTTTTTT. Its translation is CASSGSIYATNEKLFF. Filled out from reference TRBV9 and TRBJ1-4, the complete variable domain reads DSGVTQTPKHLITATGQRVTLRCSPRSGDLSVYWYQQSLDQGLQFLIQYYNGEERAKGNILERFSAQQFPDLHSELNLSSLELGDSALYFCASSGSIYATNEKLFFGSGTQLSVL.

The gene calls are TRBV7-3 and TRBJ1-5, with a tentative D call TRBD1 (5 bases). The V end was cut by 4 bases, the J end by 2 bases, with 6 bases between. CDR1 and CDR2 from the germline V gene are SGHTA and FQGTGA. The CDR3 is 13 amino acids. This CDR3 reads CASSWGGNQPQHF. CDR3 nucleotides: TGTGCCAGCAGCTGGGGGGGCAATCAGCCCCAGCATTTT.

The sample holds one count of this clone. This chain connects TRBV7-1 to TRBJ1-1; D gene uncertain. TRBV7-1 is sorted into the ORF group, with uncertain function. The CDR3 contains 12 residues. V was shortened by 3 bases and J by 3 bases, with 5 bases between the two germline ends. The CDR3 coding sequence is TGTGCCAGCAGCTCGCTCTACACTGAAGCTTTCTTT. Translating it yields CASSSLYTEAFF.

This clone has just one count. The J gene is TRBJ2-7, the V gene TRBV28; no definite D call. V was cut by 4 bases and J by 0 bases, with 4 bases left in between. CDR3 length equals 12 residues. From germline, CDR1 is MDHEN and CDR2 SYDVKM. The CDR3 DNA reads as TGTGCCAGCAGTTCGAGCTCCTACGAGCAGTACTTC. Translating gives CASSSSSYEQYF.

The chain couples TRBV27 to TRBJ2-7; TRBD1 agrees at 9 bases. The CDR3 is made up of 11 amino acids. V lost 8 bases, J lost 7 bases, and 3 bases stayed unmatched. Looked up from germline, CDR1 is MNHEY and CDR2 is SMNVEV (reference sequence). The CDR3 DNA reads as TGTGCCAGCGGGACAGGGCATGAGCAGTACTTC. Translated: CASGTGHEQYF.

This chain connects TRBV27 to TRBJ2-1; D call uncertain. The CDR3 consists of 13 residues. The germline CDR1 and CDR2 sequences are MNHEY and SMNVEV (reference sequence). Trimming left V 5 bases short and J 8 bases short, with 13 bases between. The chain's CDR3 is CASSPPLGDEQFF. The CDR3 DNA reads TGTGCCAGCAGTCCCCCCCTTGGGGATGAGCAGTTCTTC.

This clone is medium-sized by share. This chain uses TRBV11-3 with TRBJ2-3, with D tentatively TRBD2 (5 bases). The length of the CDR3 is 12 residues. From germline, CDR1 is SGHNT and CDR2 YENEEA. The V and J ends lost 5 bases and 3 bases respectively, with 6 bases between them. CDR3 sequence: CASSPGTDTQYF. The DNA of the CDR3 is TGTGCCAGCAGCCCGGGGACAGATACGCAGTATTTT.

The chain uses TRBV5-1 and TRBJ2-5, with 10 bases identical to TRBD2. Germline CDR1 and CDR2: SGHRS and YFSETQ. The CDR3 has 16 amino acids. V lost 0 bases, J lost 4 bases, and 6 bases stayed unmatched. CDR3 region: CASSLASSGSGETQYF. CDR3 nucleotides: TGCGCCAGCAGCTTGGCCTCTAGCGGGAGTGGAGAGACCCAGTACTTC.

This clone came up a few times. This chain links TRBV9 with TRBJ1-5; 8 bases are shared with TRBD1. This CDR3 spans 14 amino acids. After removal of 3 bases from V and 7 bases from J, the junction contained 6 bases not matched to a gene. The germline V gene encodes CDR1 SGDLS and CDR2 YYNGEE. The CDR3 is CASSADRGDQPQHF. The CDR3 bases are TGTGCCAGCAGCGCAGACAGGGGAGACCAGCCCCAGCATTTT.

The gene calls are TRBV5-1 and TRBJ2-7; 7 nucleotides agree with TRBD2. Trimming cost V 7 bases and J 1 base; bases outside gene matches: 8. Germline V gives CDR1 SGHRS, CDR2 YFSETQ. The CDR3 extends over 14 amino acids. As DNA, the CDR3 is TGCGCCAGCGGCTGGAGCGGGGCGTCCTACGAGCAGTACTTC. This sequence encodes CASGWSGASYEQYF.

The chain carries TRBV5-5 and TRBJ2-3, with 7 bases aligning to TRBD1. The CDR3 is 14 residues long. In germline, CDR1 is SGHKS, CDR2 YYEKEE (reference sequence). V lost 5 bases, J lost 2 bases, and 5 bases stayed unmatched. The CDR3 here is CASRTGTVTDTQYF. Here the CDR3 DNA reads TGTGCCAGCAGGACCGGGACAGTCACAGATACGCAGTATTTT.